Presented here are 4 T cell receptor beta chains from one specimen sequenced in a study of blood T cell repertoires in COVID-19. Sequencing used immunoSEQ multiplex PCR; TCRdb keeps in-frame clones, though not all of them. The sample has around 200,000 clones; roughly 84% are singletons. Source material: peripheral blood. All receptors derive from a person aged 70 to 85 with COVID-19, enrolled during active disease.

The chain joins TRBV28 to TRBJ1-4; D perhaps matches TRBD1 (6 bases). CDR1 is MDHEN and CDR2 is SYDVKM in the germline V gene. V was pared by 3 bases and J by 6 bases, with 11 bases between. The CDR3 totals 14 residues. The CDR3 loop reads CASSLGGLDEKLFF. CDR3 in DNA: TGTGCCAGCAGTTTGGGGGGGCTAGATGAAAAACTGTTTTTT.

The chain carries TRBV18 and TRBJ2-1; TRBD1 agrees at 7 bases. The CDR3 runs 14 residues. V was clipped by 8 bases and J by 5 bases; unmatched bases: 9. CDR1 is KGHSH, CDR2 LQKENI, per germline. Written as DNA, the CDR3 is TGTGCCAGCAAACTTTCCGGGACAGACAATGAGCAGTTCTTC. Protein sequence: CASKLSGTDNEQFF.

CDR3 protein: CASSYATSKSSYNEQFF. DNA of the CDR3: TGTGCCAGCAGTTACGCTACTAGCAAGAGCTCCTACAATGAGCAGTTCTTC. J is TRBJ2-1 and V is TRBV6-2 or TRBV6-3, with TRBD2 as a possible D gene (6 bases). Trimming removed 2 bases from V and 0 bases from J, with 14 bases in between. Germline assignment: CDR1 MNHEY and CDR2 SVGEGT. CDR3 length equals 17 residues.

The gene calls are TRBV9 and TRBJ2-2, with 7 bases identical to TRBD1. With V trimmed by 4 bases and J by 4 bases, 4 bases remained unmatched. CDR3 length: 14 residues. Germline V CDR1 and CDR2: SGDLS, YYNGEE. DNA of the CDR3: TGTGCCAGCAGCCGGACAGGACTCACCGGGGAGCTGTTTTTT. It encodes CASSRTGLTGELFF. Full variable domain (remainder filled in from reference TRBV9 and TRBJ2-2): DSGVTQTPKHLITATGQRVTLRCSPRSGDLSVYWYQQSLDQGLQFLIQYYNGEERAKGNILERFSAQQFPDLHSELNLSSLELGDSALYFCASSRTGLTGELFFGEGSRLTVL.